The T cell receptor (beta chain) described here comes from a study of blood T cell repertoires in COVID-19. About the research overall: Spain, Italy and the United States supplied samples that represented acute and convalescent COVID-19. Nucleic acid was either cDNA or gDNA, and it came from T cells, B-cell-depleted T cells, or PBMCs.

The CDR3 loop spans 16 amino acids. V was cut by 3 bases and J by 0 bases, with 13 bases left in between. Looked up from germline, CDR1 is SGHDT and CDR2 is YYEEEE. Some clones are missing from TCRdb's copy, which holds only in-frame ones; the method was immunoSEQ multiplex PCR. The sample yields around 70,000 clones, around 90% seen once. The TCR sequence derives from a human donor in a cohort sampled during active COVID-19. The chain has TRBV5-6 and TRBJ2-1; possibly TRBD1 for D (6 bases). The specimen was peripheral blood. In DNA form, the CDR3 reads TGTGCCAGCAGCTCCGGGACACGGAGCTCCTACAATGAGCAGTTCTTC. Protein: CASSSGTRSSYNEQFF.